The 29 T cell receptor beta chains listed next were all sequenced from one sample in a study of blood T cell repertoires in COVID-19. TCRdb's table, derived via immunoSEQ multiplex PCR, lists solely in-frame clones and lacks some. The sample includes about 92,000 clones, over 80% of them seen just once. Sample: peripheral blood. The source is a human donor with active COVID-19. The donor label of this sample is uncertain.

In DNA form, the CDR3 reads TGTGCCAGCCACTACACAGGGGGCGCCGGTCATACGCAGTATTTT. Amino acid sequence: CASHYTGGAGHTQYF. The chain combines TRBV5-4 with TRBJ2-3, with 9 bases matching TRBD1. Germline V CDR1 and CDR2: SGHNT, YYREEE (reference sequence). The CDR3 consists of 15 residues. The V gene end was trimmed by 7 bases and the J gene end by 7 bases; junction bases not matched to a gene: 13. Filled out from reference TRBV5-4 and TRBJ2-3, the complete variable domain reads ETGVTQSPTHLIKTRGQQVTLRCSSQSGHNTVSWYQQALGQGPQFIFQYYREEENGRGNFPPRFSGLQFPNYSSELNVNALELDDSALYLCASHYTGGAGHTQYFGPGTRLTVL.

The rearrangement uses TRBV5-6 and TRBJ2-2; D unclear. Germline V gene lookup returns CDR1 SGHDT and CDR2 YYEEEE. V gave up 4 bases and J gave up 1 base, with 8 bases separating them. This CDR3 comprises 14 residues. CDR3 in DNA: TGTGCCAGCAGCATACTCGGGAACACCGGGGAGCTGTTTTTT. Translating gives CASSILGNTGELFF.

The chain couples TRBV2 to TRBJ2-7; D is possibly TRBD2 (6 bases). The CDR3 length is 14 residues. Trimming removed 6 bases at V and 3 bases at J, with 15 bases between. Germline CDR1 and CDR2: SNHLY and FYNNEI. DNA of the CDR3: TGTGCCAGCAGACAGAGTGCGGGGAGCTACGAGCAGTACTTC. Translation gives CASRQSAGSYEQYF.

The V and J genes are TRBV5-1 and TRBJ2-5, with TRBD2 matching 14 bases. The CDR3 spans 15 residues. The germline V gene encodes CDR1 SGHRS and CDR2 YFSETQ. The V segment lost 3 bases and the J segment 3 bases; nucleotides outside the gene matches: 1. The CDR3 bases are TGCGCCAGCAGCTGGGGACTAGCGGGGGAAGAGACCCAGTACTTC. It specifies CASSWGLAGEETQYF. The entire variable domain, with the rest obtained from reference TRBV5-1 and TRBJ2-5, is as follows: KAGVTQTPRYLIKTRGQQVTLSCSPISGHRSVSWYQQTPGQGLQFLFEYFSETQRNKGNFPGRFSGRQFSNSRSEMNVSTLELGDSALYLCASSWGLAGEETQYFGPGTRLLVL.

The chain combines TRBV6-6 with TRBJ1-3; TRBD1 might be the D (5 bases). CDR1 MNHNY and CDR2 SVGAGI come from the germline V gene (reference sequence). Trimming took 5 bases from V and 0 from J, leaving 8 bases between them. The CDR3 totals 14 residues. CDR3 bases: TGTGCCAGCAGTGTGACAGCCTCTGGAAACACCATATATTTT. Translation: CASSVTASGNTIYF.

J is TRBJ2-3 and V is TRBV5-1; a possible D gene is TRBD1 (6 bases). Trimming removed 9 bases from V and 2 bases from J, with 10 bases in between. CDR1 and CDR2 from the germline V gene are SGHRS and YFSETQ. The CDR3 runs 12 residues. The CDR3 protein is CATGDTTDTQYF. The CDR3 nucleotides are TGCGCCACCGGGGACACCACAGATACGCAGTATTTT.

The chain is built from TRBV21-1 and TRBJ1-1; no check of the table's D call, TRBD1, against the DNA was made. TRBV21-1 is described as a pseudogene. This CDR3 is 18 amino acids long. The CDR3 sequence: CASSKGEEFDRGATEAFF. The CDR3 region has the DNA TGTGCCAGCAGCAAAGGGGAAGAGTTTGACAGGGGCGCCACTGAAGCTTTCTTT.

This chain links TRBV3-1 (or the pseudogene TRBV3-2) with TRBJ2-3, with a possible D match to TRBD2 (7 bases). The germline V gene encodes CDR1 LGHDT and CDR2 YNNKEL (reference sequence). The CDR3 spans 13 residues. With 4 bases removed from V and 7 bases from J, the gap between germline ends came to 12 bases. The CDR3 DNA sequence: TGTGCCAGCAGCCGTGCGGGGGCCAATACGCAGTATTTT. Protein: CASSRAGANTQYF.

The chain is built from TRBV5-8 and TRBJ1-2; tentatively, D is TRBD1 (6 bases). The V end lost 1 base, the J end lost 7 bases, and 17 bases lay between the germline ends. The CDR3 contains 15 residues. Germline CDR1 SGHTS, CDR2 YDEGEE. CDR3 sequence (DNA): TGTGCCAGCAGCTTGAGTAGCACAGGGCTCGGTGGCTACACCTTC. It is translated as CASSLSSTGLGGYTF.

This chain joins TRBV3-1 (or the pseudogene TRBV3-2) and TRBJ2-5; 10 bases line up with TRBD2. CDR1 and CDR2 (germline): LGHDT, YNNKEL (reference sequence). V trimming: 0 bases; J trimming: 1 base; junction bases outside the gene matches: 8. This CDR3 region has 18 residues. The DNA for the CDR3 is TGTGCCAGCAGCCAAGAACAGGATCTAGCGGGGGTCCAAGAGACCCAGTACTTC. Protein sequence: CASSQEQDLAGVQETQYF.

This chain uses TRBV29-1 with TRBJ1-2; D call uncertain. This CDR3 has 10 amino acids. V gave up 6 bases and J gave up 7 bases, with 9 bases separating them. Per germline, CDR1 SQVTM and CDR2 ANQGSEA. For the CDR3, the DNA is TGCAGCGTATATACGGGTGGCTACACCTTC. Translating gives CSVYTGGYTF.

V gene TRBV28 combines with J gene TRBJ2-3; possibly TRBD2 for D (6 bases). Trimming shortened V by 7 bases and J by 6 bases, and 17 bases separated the two germline ends. CDR3 length equals 14 residues. Germline V lookup: CDR1 MDHEN, CDR2 SYDVKM. Written as DNA, the CDR3 is TGTGCCAGCAATTTCATCTGGAGGGCGGATACGCAGTATTTT. Translated, it gives CASNFIWRADTQYF.

V is TRBV28 and J is TRBJ1-2; tentatively, D is TRBD1 (5 bases). V was pared by 5 bases and J by 3 bases, with 10 bases between. Germline CDR1 is MDHEN and CDR2 is SYDVKM. There are 13 residues in the CDR3. Here the CDR3 DNA reads TGTGCCAGCAGTGGCAGGGTAGACTATGGCTACACCTTC. Translated, it gives CASSGRVDYGYTF.

There are a few counts of this clone. The rearrangement links TRBV19 to TRBJ2-3; D is possibly TRBD2 (7 bases). This CDR3 comprises 15 residues. Between the trimmed V and J ends, which lost 3 bases and 4 bases, there was a span of 14 bases. Germline CDR1 is LNHDA and CDR2 is SQIVND (reference sequence). CDR3 bases: TGTGCCAGTAGTATGGGCGGGGGCCGATCAGATACGCAGTATTTT. This codes for CASSMGGGRSDTQYF.

The chain carries TRBV9 and TRBJ2-3, with D possibly TRBD2 on 6 matching bases. Per germline, CDR1 SGDLS and CDR2 YYNGEE. The CDR3 length is 15 residues. Trimming took off 3 bases at V and 3 bases at J, with 14 bases between the two ends. The chain's CDR3 is CASSARVGGTDTQYF. The CDR3 bases are TGTGCCAGCAGCGCGCGTGTGGGGGGTACAGATACGCAGTATTTT.

The gene calls are TRBV5-6 and TRBJ1-6; D is unresolved. Trimming shortened V by 2 bases and J by 9 bases, and 9 bases separated the two germline ends. The CDR3 totals 13 residues. The germline gives CDR1 SGHDT, CDR2 YYEEEE. CDR3 in amino acids: CASSFSRPSPLHF. The CDR3 DNA reads as TGTGCCAGCAGCTTTAGCCGACCTTCACCCCTCCACTTT.

V is TRBV2 and J is TRBJ1-4; the D gene is possibly TRBD1 (6 bases). V was clipped by 8 bases and J by 5 bases, with 18 bases between them. Germline V gene data show CDR1 as SNHLY and CDR2 as FYNNEI. There are 15 residues in the CDR3. The CDR3 region has the DNA TGTGCCAGCGTTTCCGAGACAGGAAGGAATGAAAAACTGTTTTTT. It specifies CASVSETGRNEKLFF.

J is TRBJ1-5 and V is TRBV2; D is ambiguous. Germline lookup yields CDR1 SNHLY and CDR2 FYNNEI. CDR3 length equals 15 residues. V lost 4 bases to trimming and J lost 1 base, with 11 bases between them. The CDR3 loop reads CASSASRWSNQPQHF. CDR3 coding DNA: TGTGCCAGCAGTGCAAGTCGGTGGAGCAATCAGCCCCAGCATTTT.

The chain carries TRBV10-2 and TRBJ2-7, with D tentatively TRBD1 (6 bases). From germline, CDR1 is WSHSY and CDR2 SAAADI. The CDR3 loop spans 13 amino acids. The V end was cut by 5 bases, the J end by 6 bases, with 14 bases between. Here the CDR3 DNA reads TGCGCCAGCAGTACCACCCAGGGGTTCGAGCAGTACTTC. This gives the protein CASSTTQGFEQYF.

J is TRBJ2-4 and V is TRBV4-3; TRBD2 might be the D (5 bases). Between the trimmed V and J ends, which lost 0 bases and 0 bases, there was a span of 18 bases. Germline assignment: CDR1 LGHNA and CDR2 YSLEER. The CDR3 extends over 19 amino acids. The DNA for the CDR3 is TGCGCCAGCAGCCAAGATAGTGCTAGCCCGTCTCTAGCCAAAAACATTCAGTACTTC. Its protein is CASSQDSASPSLAKNIQYF.

Only a few counts were recorded for this clone. The rearrangement uses TRBV5-1 and TRBJ1-6; TRBD1 matches 8 bases. J lost 6 bases, V lost 1 base, and 12 bases had no gene match. Looked up from germline, CDR1 is SGHRS and CDR2 is YFSETQ. The CDR3 consists of 18 residues. CDR3 nucleotides: TGCGCCAGCAGCTTGTCTCGACATGGGGGGACAGGTAATTCACCCCTCCACTTT. It encodes CASSLSRHGGTGNSPLHF.

This clone is a singleton in its sample. The chain has TRBV7-2 and TRBJ1-4; D possibly corresponds to TRBD1 (5 bases). Germline-derived CDR1 and CDR2 are SGHTA and FQGNSA. Trimming shortened V by 5 bases and J by 7 bases, and 11 bases separated the two germline ends. CDR3 size: 13 residues. The CDR3 DNA reads TGTGCCAGCAGCCCGGGGGGGGGTGAAAAACTGTTTTTT. Protein sequence: CASSPGGGEKLFF.

The chain uses TRBV2 and TRBJ2-3; TRBD1 matches 7 bases. Germline CDR1 and CDR2: SNHLY and FYNNEI. This CDR3 comprises 15 residues. The junction had 7 bases not matched to a gene; V was cut back by 6 bases and J by 1 base. The CDR3 sequence: CASSPDRRGTDTQYF. The CDR3 DNA is TGTGCCAGCAGCCCGGACAGGAGAGGCACAGATACGCAGTATTTT. The whole variable domain, filled in from reference TRBV2 and TRBJ2-3, reads EPEVTQTPSHQVTQMGQEVILRCVPISNHLYFYWYRQILGQKVEFLVSFYNNEISEKSEIFDDQFSVERPDGSNFTLKIRSTKLEDSAMYFCASSPDRRGTDTQYFGPGTRLTVL.

The chain uses TRBV5-1 and TRBJ2-2, with 13 bases aligning to TRBD2. Germline assignment: CDR1 SGHRS and CDR2 YFSETQ. CDR3 size: 16 residues. V shed 4 bases and J 7 bases; nucleotides not matched to a gene: 7. The CDR3 here is CASSVGLAGSNGELFF. The CDR3 bases are TGCGCCAGCAGCGTGGGACTAGCGGGGTCGAACGGGGAGCTGTTTTTT.

V and J are TRBV20-1 and TRBJ2-1; TRBD2 is a possible D gene (6 bases). This CDR3 has 11 amino acids. Trimming cost V 5 bases and J 8 bases, with 10 bases left between them. Germline values: CDR1 DFQATT, CDR2 SNEGSKA (reference sequence). In DNA form, the CDR3 reads TGCAGTGCTGGACCGGGGGATGAGCAGTTCTTC. It specifies CSAGPGDEQFF.

The rearrangement uses TRBV29-1 and TRBJ2-2, with 8 bases lining up with TRBD1. The CDR3 covers 13 residues. V shed 7 bases, J shed 1 base, and the junction held 2 bases outside the gene matches. Germline V gene sequence: CDR1 SQVTM, CDR2 ANQGSEA. This CDR3 is CSGRGLNTGELFF. In nucleotides, the CDR3 is TGCAGCGGCAGGGGGCTGAACACCGGGGAGCTGTTTTTT.

The rearrangement links TRBV12-5 to TRBJ2-5; TRBD1 might be the D (6 bases). The CDR3 runs to 14 residues. The V gene lost 7 bases and the J gene lost 5 bases, with 17 bases spanning the gap. Germline assignment: CDR1 LGHNT and CDR2 FRNRAP. CDR3 in amino acids: CASVRAGVKETQYF. CDR3 coding DNA: TGTGCTAGTGTTCGGGCAGGGGTTAAGGAGACCCAGTACTTC.

The V gene is TRBV5-6, the J gene TRBJ1-2; a weak D match, TRBD1 (6 bases). This CDR3 has 14 amino acids. In germline, CDR1 is SGHDT, CDR2 YYEEEE. V lost 1 base and J 6 bases, leaving 13 bases between the germline ends. This CDR3 is CASSLKNRVDGYTF. The CDR3 DNA sequence: TGTGCCAGCAGCTTGAAGAACAGGGTTGATGGCTACACCTTC.

This chain connects TRBV29-1 to TRBJ2-7; the D is unclear. Germline CDR1 reads SQVTM; CDR2 reads ANQGSEA. This CDR3 comprises 12 residues. Trimming took 4 bases from V and 4 from J, leaving 11 bases between them. This CDR3 is CSVGSSVYEQYF. Here the CDR3 DNA reads TGCAGCGTTGGATCTTCGGTATACGAGCAGTACTTC.